The 5 T cell receptor beta chains below all came from one sample that was sequenced in a study of PD-1 blockade in classical Hodgkin lymphoma. Assay: immunoSEQ multiplex PCR; the TCRdb copy retains only in-frame clones and omits some. Here the sample spans about 53,000 clones, approximately 81% being singletons. Each patient relapsed following autologous stem cell transplantation, and prior brentuximab vedotin exposure differed. The sequences come from peripheral blood mononuclear cells (PBMCs), collected at baseline. The receptors were gathered from a human donor with classical Hodgkin lymphoma.

The V gene is TRBV11-3, the J gene TRBJ2-1, with 7 positions matching TRBD2. Germline assignment: CDR1 SGHNT and CDR2 YENEEA. The CDR3 consists of 14 residues. V shed 6 bases and J 10 bases; nucleotides not matched to a gene: 12. CDR3 in DNA: TGTGCCAGCAGGGGGACTACCAAATTTTTCGAGCAGTTCTTC. It specifies CASRGTTKFFEQFF.

DNA of the CDR3: TGTGCCAGCAGTTACTCACCTATCTCTGTGGTCGATGGCTACACCTTC. Its translation is CASSYSPISVVDGYTF. The chain employs TRBV6-5 and TRBJ1-2; D remains ambiguous. The germline V gene has CDR1 MNHEY and CDR2 SVGAGI. CDR3 length: 16 residues. Trimming removed 0 bases from V and 6 bases from J, with 17 bases in between.

Only one count was recorded for this clone. The chain employs TRBV11-3 and TRBJ2-5; D is unclear. The CDR3 spans 11 residues. Germline assignment: CDR1 SGHNT and CDR2 YENEEA. Between the trimmed V and J ends, which lost 5 bases and 5 bases, there was a span of 6 bases. Written as DNA, the CDR3 is TGTGCCAGCAGCCTGGGGGAGACCCAGTACTTC. It specifies CASSLGETQYF.

CDR3 sequence (DNA): TGTGCCAGCAGCTTACTGTGGGATACGCAGTATTTT. Translation: CASSLLWDTQYF. The gene calls are TRBV7-2 and TRBJ2-3; D uncertain. Trimming removed 2 bases from V and 6 bases from J, with 6 bases in between. CDR3 size: 12 residues. CDR1 is SGHTA and CDR2 is FQGNSA in the germline V gene.

The V and J genes are TRBV10-3 and TRBJ2-6; D might be TRBD1 (6 bases). The CDR3 sequence is 17 residues long. The germline V and J ends were trimmed by 3 bases and 3 bases, with 15 bases remaining between them. Germline-derived CDR1 and CDR2 are ENHRY and SYGVKD. The CDR3 sequence: CAISDRGKAGGANVLTF. The CDR3 nucleotides are TGTGCCATCAGTGACAGGGGCAAGGCTGGTGGGGCCAACGTCCTGACTTTC.